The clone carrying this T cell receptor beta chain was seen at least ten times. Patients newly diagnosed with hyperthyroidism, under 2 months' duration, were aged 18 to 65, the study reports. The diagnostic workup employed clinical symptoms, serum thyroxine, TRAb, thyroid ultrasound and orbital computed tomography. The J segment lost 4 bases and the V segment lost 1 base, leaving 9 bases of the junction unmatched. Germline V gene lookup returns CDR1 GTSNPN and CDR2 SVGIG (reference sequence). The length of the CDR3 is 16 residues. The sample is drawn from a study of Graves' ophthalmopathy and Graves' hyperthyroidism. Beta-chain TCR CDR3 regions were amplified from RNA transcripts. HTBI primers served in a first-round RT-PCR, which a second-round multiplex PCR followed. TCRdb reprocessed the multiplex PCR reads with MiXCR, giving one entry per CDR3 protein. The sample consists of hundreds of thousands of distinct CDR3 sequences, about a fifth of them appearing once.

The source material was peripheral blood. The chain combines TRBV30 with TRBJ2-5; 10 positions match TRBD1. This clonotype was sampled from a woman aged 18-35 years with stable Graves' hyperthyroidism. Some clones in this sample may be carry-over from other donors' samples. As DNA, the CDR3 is TGTGCCTGGAGTGGGGGACAGGGGCAATGGGGAGAGACCCAGTACTTC. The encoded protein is CAWSGGQGQWGETQYF.